The TCR beta chain under discussion was sequenced for a study of cytomegalovirus exposure and HLA in healthy donors. Findings and caveats of the study: A later analysis found common viral pathogens apparently linked to several of the most significant clusters.

This clone was observed once. Its antigen is still unknown. A multiplex PCR was run with 60 Vbeta primers and 13 Jbeta primers. Clones were read by immunoSEQ multiplex PCR, and TCRdb kept only the in-frame ones, dropping some. The sample comprises fewer than 200,000 clones, approximately 80% of which are singletons, and approximately 1.2% rests with the top ten. The donors, nominally healthy at sampling, likely had unrecorded immune exposures. Germline assignment: CDR1 MNHEY and CDR2 SVGAGI. The V gene lost 7 bases and the J gene lost 8 bases, with 20 bases spanning the gap. The CDR3 is 14 amino acids.

This chain connects TRBV6-5 to TRBJ1-1, with a tentative D call TRBD1 (5 bases). The source material was PBMCs. The sequence derives from a girl aged 2 to 10 in good health and CMV-seropositive. This CDR3 reads CASTPTTLGLEAFF. The DNA for the CDR3 is TGTGCCAGCACCCCAACCACGCTGGGGCTAGAAGCTTTCTTT.